One and the same sample provided the 2 T cell receptor beta chains below, sequenced in a study of blood T cell repertoires in COVID-19. TCRdb's table, derived via immunoSEQ multiplex PCR, lists solely in-frame clones and lacks some. The sample carries fewer than 100,000 clones, 75% to 90% recorded once. Sequenced: peripheral blood. The receptors come from a man aged 55 to 70 with acute or convalescent COVID-19.

CDR3: CSASLANYEQYF. For the CDR3, the DNA is TGCAGTGCTAGTTTAGCCAACTACGAGCAGTACTTC. The chain combines TRBV20-1 with TRBJ2-7; D is unresolved. The CDR3 contains 12 residues. Germline V gene lookup returns CDR1 DFQATT and CDR2 SNEGSKA (reference sequence). Trimming took off 3 bases at V and 3 bases at J, with 9 bases between the two ends.

This chain connects TRBV11-2 to TRBJ2-5; D unclear. V was clipped by 5 bases and J by 4 bases, with 17 bases between them. The CDR3 runs 15 residues. Germline V gives CDR1 SGHAT, CDR2 FQNNGV. Here the CDR3 reads CASSPGSLEVETQYF. The DNA for the CDR3 is TGTGCCAGCAGCCCCGGGTCGCTAGAGGTAGAGACCCAGTACTTC.